This T cell receptor beta chain was captured in a study of identical twins. Regarding the study as a whole: The presence of invariant MAIT and iNKT cells could partly confound analyses of zero-insertion sequences. Some out-of-frame alpha sequences were shared by twins, and these showed excess low generation probability. Carriage of fewer insertions was seen in abundant cord blood beta clonotypes, whereas memory repertoires showed none. Weaker excess twin sharing was observed in beta out-of-frame sequences.

This clonotype was recorded many times. The antigen is unknown. TCRdb reprocessed the 5' RACE reads with MiXCR, giving one entry per CDR3 protein. The table has some 710,000 distinct CDR3 sequences, around 6.1% seen once. This receptor was obtained from a young man in good health. Specimen: naive T cells sorted from blood.

This chain's CDR3 is CASSGGLAGVREQFF. The CDR3 region has the DNA TGTGCCAGCAGCGGCGGACTAGCGGGAGTGAGGGAGCAGTTCTTC. The chain uses TRBV6-1 and TRBJ2-1; 13 bases match TRBD2. The CDR3 spans 15 residues. V was clipped by 6 bases and J by 10 bases; unmatched bases: 9. The germline gives CDR1 MNHNS, CDR2 SASEGT.